This paragraph covers one T cell receptor beta chain sequence. Sequencing was performed with immunoSEQ multiplex PCR; in TCRdb, only in-frame clones are kept and a portion is missing. The data contain about 250,000 clones, roughly 85% of them singletons. Participants were aged about 18 to 90 years, lived in under 30 US areas, and enrolled virtually. Exposed participants came across a COVID-19 case within 2 weeks before study entry. Germline-derived CDR1 and CDR2 are LNHDA and SQIVND (reference sequence). Trimming removed 6 bases at V and 5 bases at J, with 10 bases between. The CDR3 length is 12 residues. These data belong to a study of blood T cell repertoires in COVID-19. Turning to the study itself: In each case, the material was cDNA or gDNA derived from T cells, B-cell-depleted T cells, or PBMCs.

This receptor was taken from a man between 40 and 49 years old who had been exposed to COVID-19. The chain is built from TRBV19 and TRBJ2-5, with D hard to call. The sequenced sample was PBMCs or T cells enriched from blood (not recorded which). CDR3 coding DNA: TGTGCCAGTAGCGGAGTAAGTGAGACCCAGTACTTC. Residues: CASSGVSETQYF.